This T cell receptor (beta chain) is from a study of tumor-infiltrating lymphocytes in primary liver carcinoma. Priming with a constant-region primer yielded TCR beta cDNA from about 540 ng total RNA. Amplification in three nested multiplex PCR rounds with slightly modified ARM-PCR gave rise to TCR beta libraries. The two initial PCR rounds, around 11 cycles each, used TRBV1-TRBV30 forward and C-beta reverse primers. TCRdb passed the multiplex PCR reads through MiXCR, listing each CDR3 protein once. The top ten clones hold about 6.5% of a sample with about 330,000 distinct CDR3 sequences, approximately 64% of them seen once. The germline CDR1 and CDR2 sequences are SEHNR and FQNEAQ (reference sequence). This CDR3 region has 15 residues. As concerns this clonotype: A read error may produce the germline difference seen at one junction end.

The study extracted blood RNA from unsorted whole blood and also extracted germline DNA. The TCR was taken from a middle-aged man with primary liver carcinoma and hepatitis B virus infection. The sequenced sample consisted of peripheral blood. This rearrangement joins TRBV7-9 to TRBJ1-4; D remains ambiguous. As DNA, the CDR3 is TGTACCAGCAGCTTGGATCGACTGAACAATGAAAAACTGTTGTTT. This encodes CTSSLDRLNNEKLLF.